This passage covers 4 T cell receptor beta chains from one sample sequenced in a study of blood T cell repertoires in COVID-19. Repertoires were generated with immunoSEQ multiplex PCR, while TCRdb's copy carries only in-frame clones and drops some. This sample has approximately 170,000 clones, with approximately 80% found just once. The sample comprised peripheral blood. Receptors originate from a woman in her 70s with COVID-19, enrolled during active disease.

This rearrangement joins TRBV27 to TRBJ2-3; 9 nucleotides agree with TRBD1. There are 15 residues in the CDR3. Germline V gene sequence: CDR1 MNHEY, CDR2 SMNVEV (reference sequence). J gave up 4 bases and V 8 bases, and 10 bases lay outside the gene matches. CDR3 DNA sequence: TGTGCCAGCTCCGACCCCGGGACAGGGTCAGATACGCAGTATTTT. Its translation is CASSDPGTGSDTQYF.

This clone came up a few times. The rearrangement uses TRBV5-1 and TRBJ1-3; the D gene is possibly TRBD1 (6 bases). CDR3 length equals 14 residues. Germline values: CDR1 SGHRS, CDR2 YFSETQ. Trimming removed 0 bases at V and 4 bases at J, with 8 bases between. CDR3 in amino acids: CASSLGGLGNTIYF. The CDR3 nucleotides read TGCGCCAGCAGCTTGGGGGGGCTCGGAAACACCATATATTTT.

This clone was found once. The rearrangement uses TRBV25-1 and TRBJ2-2; D perhaps matches TRBD2 (6 bases). Between the trimmed V and J ends, which lost 2 bases and 2 bases, there was a span of 9 bases. This CDR3 has 15 amino acids. The germline gives CDR1 MGHDK, CDR2 SYGVNS. The CDR3 nucleotides are TGTGCCAGCAGTGAAGCGGGGTTCAACACCGGGGAGCTGTTTTTT. Translated, it gives CASSEAGFNTGELFF.

The chain couples TRBV28 to TRBJ2-1; 9 positions match TRBD2. Per germline, CDR1 MDHEN and CDR2 SYDVKM. This CDR3 region has 16 residues. V trimming: 9 bases; J trimming: 3 bases; junction bases outside the gene matches: 12. DNA of the CDR3: TGTGCCAGTAGCGGGAGTTCCCCTACTAACTACAATGAGCAGTTCTTC. It codes for CASSGSSPTNYNEQFF.